This passage covers 27 T cell receptor beta chains from one sample sequenced in a study of shared clonotypes between healthy human individuals. Data came from immunoSEQ multiplex PCR; TCRdb stores just in-frame clones and leaves some out. There are over a million clones in the sample; more than 65% occur only once, and approximately 1.5% lies in the top ten. Sequences were obtained from memory CD4+ T cells sorted from blood. Subset specified: CD45RA-negative fraction. Source of these receptors: a man younger than 35 in good health.

Concerning this clone: The sample has other DNA sequences that encode this CDR3 too. The rearrangement joins TRBV7-2 to TRBJ2-5; no definite D call. The CDR3 consists of 13 residues. In germline, CDR1 is SGHTA, CDR2 FQGNSA. With 1 base removed from V and 4 bases from J, the gap between germline ends came to 7 bases. The CDR3 DNA reads TGTGCCAGCAGCTTAGGCCCCTCAGAGACCCAGTACTTC. Translating it yields CASSLGPSETQYF.

The V call is TRBV29-1, the J call TRBJ2-5, with a weak D call TRBD2 (6 bases). V was cut by 3 bases and J by 4 bases, with 6 bases left in between. Germline assignment: CDR1 SQVTM and CDR2 ANQGSEA. This CDR3 has 11 amino acids. The CDR3 sequence: CSVEEGETQYF. CDR3 bases: TGCAGCGTTGAGGAGGGAGAGACCCAGTACTTC.

This clone came up many times. The V call is TRBV2, the J call TRBJ1-1, with D possibly TRBD1 on 5 matching bases. The CDR3 has 13 amino acids. Between the trimmed V and J ends, which lost 9 bases and 4 bases, there was a span of 15 bases. Germline CDR1 reads SNHLY; CDR2 reads FYNNEI. In nucleotides, the CDR3 is TGTGCCAGAAGGACAAGCTTTGCCACTGAAGCTTTCTTT. This codes for CARRTSFATEAFF.

The chain employs TRBV27 and TRBJ1-5, with D tentatively TRBD1 (6 bases). With 9 bases removed from V and 6 bases from J, the gap between germline ends came to 12 bases. The CDR3 is made up of 12 amino acids. In germline, CDR1 is MNHEY, CDR2 SMNVEV (reference sequence). CDR3 sequence reads: CASGGHSQPQHF. The CDR3 nucleotides read TGTGCCAGTGGGGGACATTCTCAGCCCCAGCATTTT.

The J gene is TRBJ2-7, the V gene TRBV5-1, with 11 bases fitting TRBD2. Germline V gives CDR1 SGHRS, CDR2 YFSETQ. The CDR3 runs 15 residues. V lost 3 bases, J lost 0 bases, and 2 bases stayed unmatched. CDR3 protein: CASSSSGGSSYEQYF. CDR3 bases: TGCGCCAGCAGCTCTAGCGGGGGGAGCTCCTACGAGCAGTACTTC. Looking up the rest from reference TRBV5-1 and TRBJ2-7 gives the full variable domain: KAGVTQTPRYLIKTRGQQVTLSCSPISGHRSVSWYQQTPGQGLQFLFEYFSETQRNKGNFPGRFSGRQFSNSRSEMNVSTLELGDSALYLCASSSSGGSSYEQYFGPGTRLTVT.

The chain carries TRBV5-1 and TRBJ1-2; no clear D gene. Germline V gene data show CDR1 as SGHRS and CDR2 as YFSETQ. The CDR3 sequence is 14 residues long. V was pared by 0 bases and J by 2 bases, with 8 bases between. The CDR3 spells CASSLGDVNYGYTF. CDR3 nucleotide sequence: TGCGCCAGCAGCTTGGGAGACGTGAACTATGGCTACACCTTC.

This chain uses TRBV5-4 with TRBJ2-5; no definite D call. The length of the CDR3 is 12 residues. Germline V CDR1 and CDR2: SGHNT, YYREEE (reference sequence). With 4 bases removed from V and 5 bases from J, the gap between germline ends came to 9 bases. The CDR3 DNA reads TGTGCCAGCAGCCGACCCGGGGAGACCCAGTACTTC. Its translation: CASSRPGETQYF. Variable domain in full (rest from reference TRBV5-4 and TRBJ2-5): ETGVTQSPTHLIKTRGQQVTLRCSSQSGHNTVSWYQQALGQGPQFIFQYYREEENGRGNFPPRFSGLQFPNYSSELNVNALELDDSALYLCASSRPGETQYFGPGTRLLVL.

This rearrangement joins TRBV28 to TRBJ1-1, with 10 bases fitting TRBD1. Germline V CDR1 and CDR2: MDHEN, SYDVKM. Germline trimming cut 7 bases from V and 10 bases from J; bases unmatched to any gene: 15. The CDR3 is made up of 15 amino acids. The CDR3 region has the DNA TGTGCCAGCACCCTGATCAAAGGACAGGGGGACGGAGCTTTCTTT. Its translation: CASTLIKGQGDGAFF.

The V gene is TRBV15, the J gene TRBJ2-5; D is possibly TRBD1 or TRBD2 (5 bases each). Deletions cut 3 bases from V and 5 bases from J, with 10 bases between. There are 13 residues in the CDR3. Germline values: CDR1 LNHNV, CDR2 YYDKDF (reference sequence). Written as DNA, the CDR3 is TGTGCCACCAGCAGGGGGGTCTGGGAGACCCAGTACTTC. Its protein is CATSRGVWETQYF.

J is TRBJ2-7 and V is TRBV27; possible D gene TRBD1, 6 bases. CDR1 is MNHEY and CDR2 is SMNVEV in the germline V gene (reference sequence). Trimming removed 5 bases at V and 0 bases at J, with 11 bases between. CDR3 length: 14 residues. DNA for the CDR3: TGTGCCAGCAGTCGGACAGCCTTCTCCTACGAGCAGTACTTC. It encodes CASSRTAFSYEQYF.

Note on this clone: A read error may explain this, as a much larger clone is one base away. Other DNA sequences from this sample encode an identical CDR3 as well. The V call is TRBV19, the J call TRBJ1-1; TRBD1 might be the D (6 bases). Germline V gives CDR1 LNHDA, CDR2 SQIVND (reference sequence). CDR3 length: 14 amino acids. V lost 5 bases and J 0 bases, leaving 10 bases between the germline ends. CDR3 coding DNA: TGTGCCAGTAGTCCGGGACACCTGAACACTGAAGCTTTCTTT. Residues: CASSPGHLNTEAFF.

This clone has a single count. The chain combines TRBV11-1 with TRBJ2-5, with D possibly TRBD1 on 6 matching bases. Germline V gene data show CDR1 as SGHAT and CDR2 as FQDESV (reference sequence). The V and J ends lost 11 bases and 3 bases respectively, with 13 bases between them. This CDR3 has 12 residues. The CDR3 loop is CARRAGEETQYF. Here the CDR3 DNA reads TGTGCCCGGCGGGCAGGGGAAGAGACCCAGTACTTC.

The CDR3 DNA is TGTGCCAGCAGCACACAGGGCCACACCGGGGAGCTGTTTTTT. It is translated as CASSTQGHTGELFF. The V gene is TRBV7-9, the J gene TRBJ2-2; D is possibly TRBD1 (6 bases). V lost 5 bases to trimming and J lost 3 bases, with 10 bases between them. This CDR3 contains 14 residues. Germline values: CDR1 SEHNR, CDR2 FQNEAQ (reference sequence).

The chain employs TRBV11-2 and TRBJ2-7; TRBD1 aligns across 10 bases. The CDR3 runs to 15 residues. V shed 0 bases, J shed 6 bases, and the junction held 5 bases outside the gene matches. Germline-derived CDR1 and CDR2 are SGHAT and FQNNGV. CDR3 residues: CASSLERQGAAEQYF. The CDR3, as DNA: TGTGCCAGCAGCTTAGAGCGACAGGGGGCGGCCGAGCAGTACTTC.

A single count supports this clone. This chain joins TRBV19 and TRBJ1-2; D might be TRBD1 (5 bases). Germline assignment: CDR1 LNHDA and CDR2 SQIVND (reference sequence). This CDR3 has 15 residues. The V and J ends lost 5 bases and 2 bases respectively, with 15 bases between them. The DNA of the CDR3 is TGTGCCAGTAGTGACCGGGACGCAAAAAACTATGGCTACACCTTC. Translating gives CASSDRDAKNYGYTF.

This clone showed up just once. V is TRBV27 and J is TRBJ1-1; maybe TRBD1 (6 bases). The germline V gene encodes CDR1 MNHEY and CDR2 SMNVEV (reference sequence). Trimming removed 6 bases from V and 8 bases from J, with 16 bases in between. This CDR3 is built from 13 residues. CDR3 DNA: TGTGCCAGCAGCCCAAGGACAGAAAGGGAAGCTTTCTTT. It yields the protein CASSPRTEREAFF.

This chain connects TRBV30 to TRBJ2-7, with 11 bases lining up with TRBD1. The CDR3 covers 16 residues. Germline CDR1 is GTSNPN and CDR2 is SVGIG (reference sequence). The V segment lost 0 bases and the J segment 7 bases; nucleotides outside the gene matches: 11. The CDR3 loop is CAWSVSGGTGGREQYF. In nucleotides, the CDR3 is TGTGCCTGGAGTGTTTCCGGGGGGACAGGGGGTCGTGAGCAGTACTTC.

The V and J genes are TRBV5-4 and TRBJ2-7, with 7 bases lining up with TRBD1. V gave up 3 bases and J gave up 6 bases; unmatched junction bases: 6. This CDR3 is 13 amino acids long. Germline values: CDR1 SGHNT, CDR2 YYREEE (reference sequence). The CDR3 loop reads CASSSSTGREQYF. The CDR3 nucleotides read TGTGCCAGCAGCTCCTCGACAGGGCGCGAGCAGTACTTC. Looking up the rest from reference TRBV5-4 and TRBJ2-7 gives the full variable domain: ETGVTQSPTHLIKTRGQQVTLRCSSQSGHNTVSWYQQALGQGPQFIFQYYREEENGRGNFPPRFSGLQFPNYSSELNVNALELDDSALYLCASSSSTGREQYFGPGTRLTVT.

The chain couples TRBV6-1 to TRBJ1-5; D is unclear. This CDR3 is built from 14 residues. CDR1 is MNHNS, CDR2 SASEGT, per germline. The germline V and J ends were trimmed by 6 bases and 2 bases, with 11 bases remaining between them. CDR3 in DNA: TGTGCCAGCAGGGTGATAACGGGCAATCAGCCCCAGCATTTT. Protein: CASRVITGNQPQHF.

The V gene is TRBV6-5, the J gene TRBJ2-1; D gene uncertain. V was clipped by 0 bases and J by 9 bases, with 9 bases between them. This CDR3 contains 13 residues. Germline loops: CDR1 MNHEY, CDR2 SVGAGI. The CDR3 spells CASSYSWAFEQFF. In DNA, the CDR3 is TGTGCCAGCAGTTACTCGTGGGCATTTGAGCAGTTCTTC.

CDR3 amino acids: CAWSATSYEQYF. In DNA, the CDR3 is TGTGCCTGGAGTGCAACTTCCTACGAGCAGTACTTC. J is TRBJ2-7 and V is TRBV30; D gene unclear. The ends were cut back, 1 base at V and 1 base at J, with 5 bases in the middle. Germline lookup yields CDR1 GTSNPN and CDR2 SVGIG (reference sequence). This CDR3 comprises 12 residues.

V gene TRBV11-2 combines with J gene TRBJ2-3; D is possibly TRBD2 (6 bases). Deletions cut 5 bases from V and 10 bases from J, with 19 bases between. This CDR3 region has 14 residues. Germline CDR1 SGHAT, CDR2 FQNNGV. As DNA, the CDR3 is TGTGCCAGCAGCAAAGGGGCGGGAATACCAGCGCAGTATTTT. It yields the protein CASSKGAGIPAQYF.

V gene TRBV7-2 combines with J gene TRBJ2-3; D ambiguous. The V gene lost 2 bases and the J gene lost 4 bases, with 10 bases spanning the gap. The CDR3 covers 14 residues. Germline-derived CDR1 and CDR2 are SGHTA and FQGNSA. The CDR3 DNA sequence: TGTGCCAGCAGCTTATTCGGCGAGGCAGATACGCAGTATTTT. This encodes CASSLFGEADTQYF.

This clone came up once. The chain uses TRBV10-3 and TRBJ2-7; TRBD1 aligns across 7 bases. This CDR3 comprises 13 residues. Germline V gene lookup returns CDR1 ENHRY and CDR2 SYGVKD. Trimming cost V 6 bases and J 5 bases; bases outside gene matches: 7. The CDR3 region is CAIRGETGNEQYF. The DNA for the CDR3 is TGTGCCATCAGGGGGGAGACAGGGAACGAGCAGTACTTC.

This clone was found a few times. The V call is TRBV7-8, the J call TRBJ2-3; perhaps TRBD2 as D (6 bases). This CDR3 is 15 amino acids long. CDR1 and CDR2 from the germline V gene are SGHVS and FQNEAQ. Trimming took 8 bases from V and 2 from J, leaving 17 bases between them. For the CDR3, the DNA is TGTGCCAGCGCGACCGAGCGGGCGAACACAGATACGCAGTATTTT. It codes for CASATERANTDTQYF.

The rearrangement joins TRBV5-1 to TRBJ2-5; perhaps TRBD1 as D (7 bases). Germline V gene lookup returns CDR1 SGHRS and CDR2 YFSETQ. The germline V and J ends were trimmed by 3 bases and 5 bases, with 20 bases remaining between them. This CDR3 spans 16 amino acids. CDR3 coding DNA: TGCGCCAGCAGCTCGACAGGGTTGGGGAGGTCGGAGACCCAGTACTTC. Its translation is CASSSTGLGRSETQYF.

J is TRBJ2-1 and V is TRBV5-6; 7 nucleotides match TRBD1. Germline V gives CDR1 SGHDT, CDR2 YYEEEE. This CDR3 is built from 15 residues. Trimming at V came to 0 bases and at J to 4 bases, leaving 4 bases not matched to a gene. The CDR3 nucleotides read TGTGCCAGCAGCTTGGCGGGACAGCGTTACAATGAGCAGTTCTTC. It codes for CASSLAGQRYNEQFF.